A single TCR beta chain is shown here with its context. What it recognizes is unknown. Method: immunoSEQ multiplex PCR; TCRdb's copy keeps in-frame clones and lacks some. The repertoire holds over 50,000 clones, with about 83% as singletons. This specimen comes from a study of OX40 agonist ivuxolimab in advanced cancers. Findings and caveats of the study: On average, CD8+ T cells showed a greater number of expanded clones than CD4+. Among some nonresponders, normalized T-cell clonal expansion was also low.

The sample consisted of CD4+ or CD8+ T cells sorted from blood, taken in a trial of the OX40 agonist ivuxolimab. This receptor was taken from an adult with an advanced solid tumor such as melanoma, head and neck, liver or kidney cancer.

The CDR3 nucleotides are TGTGCCAGCAGCCCTAGCGGACAAGAGACCCAGTACTTC. This translates into CASSPSGQETQYF. This chain joins TRBV7-9 and TRBJ2-5, with 7 positions matching TRBD2. V lost 5 bases and J lost 2; bases outside the gene matches: 2. Germline V gene sequence: CDR1 SEHNR, CDR2 FQNEAQ (reference sequence). The CDR3 spans 13 residues.